These 2 T cell receptor beta chains were sequenced from one sample in a study of T cell responses to AZD1222 COVID-19 vaccine. The repertoire was sequenced with immunoSEQ multiplex PCR; TCRdb's copy has only in-frame clones and lacks some. The sample contains about 70,000 clones, roughly 87% of which appear only once. The sequences come from peripheral blood, collected 28 days after the second AZD1222 dose. These receptors came from an adult who received the AZD1222 COVID-19 vaccine.

The rearrangement uses TRBV6-6 and TRBJ1-1; D is unresolved. V lost 7 bases, J lost 4 bases, and 10 bases lay in between. Germline V gene data show CDR1 as MNHNY and CDR2 as SVGAGI (reference sequence). This CDR3 has 12 amino acids. The CDR3 region is CASTGWATEAFF. The CDR3, as DNA: TGTGCCAGCACGGGGTGGGCCACTGAAGCTTTCTTT.

V and J are TRBV12-3 or TRBV12-4 and TRBJ1-5; D remains ambiguous. Trimming stripped 5 bases from V and 5 bases from J, with 7 bases between. This CDR3 spans 12 amino acids. In DNA, the CDR3 is TGTGCCAGCAGTCCACCCGATCAGCCCCAGCATTTT. Its protein product is CASSPPDQPQHF.